Below are 5 T cell receptor beta chains sequenced from a single sample in a study of shared clonotypes between healthy human individuals. Sequencing was performed with immunoSEQ multiplex PCR; in TCRdb, only in-frame clones are kept and a portion is missing. Among millions of clones listed, about 95% were seen once. CD45RO-negative CD8 cells positively selected for CCR7 made up the naive population, which excluded terminally differentiated effector memory CD45RA+ cells. Source material: naive CD8+ T cells sorted from blood. Receptor source: a man aged 18-30 years in good health.

The CDR3 nucleotides are TGCGCCAGCAGTGCAGGGGCCGGGGAGCTGTTTTTT. It codes for CASSAGAGELFF. The chain employs TRBV10-2 and TRBJ2-2; maybe TRBD1 (6 bases). Germline CDR1 WSHSY, CDR2 SAAADI. The V gene lost 4 bases and the J gene lost 6 bases, with 6 bases spanning the gap. CDR3 length: 12 residues.

This chain uses TRBV28 with TRBJ1-2, with D perhaps matching TRBD1 (5 bases). CDR1 and CDR2 (germline): MDHEN, SYDVKM. V lost 5 bases and J 8 bases, leaving 18 bases between the germline ends. CDR3 length: 14 amino acids. In DNA form, the CDR3 reads TGTGCCAGCAGTCCGCCATCAGGGTATGGCGGCTACACCTTC. It codes for CASSPPSGYGGYTF.

This rearrangement joins TRBV29-1 to TRBJ1-2; maybe TRBD1 (5 bases). The CDR3 is 13 residues long. Germline-derived CDR1 and CDR2 are SQVTM and ANQGSEA. The germline V and J ends were trimmed by 4 bases and 6 bases, with 15 bases remaining between them. CDR3 bases: TGCAGCGTTGGCCAGGGCCTCTTAGATGGCTACACCTTC. Translated, it gives CSVGQGLLDGYTF.

The V call is TRBV29-1, the J call TRBJ1-1; no clear D gene. The CDR3 contains 15 residues. CDR1 and CDR2 (germline): SQVTM, ANQGSEA. V was shortened by 1 base and J by 4 bases, with 16 bases between the two germline ends. DNA of the CDR3: TGCAGCGTTGAAGGGTCTGAGGGCTGGGCCACTGAAGCTTTCTTT. It translates to CSVEGSEGWATEAFF.

The V gene is TRBV27, the J gene TRBJ2-3; TRBD2 matches at 9 bases. Looked up from germline, CDR1 is MNHEY and CDR2 is SMNVEV (reference sequence). The CDR3 extends over 16 amino acids. Unmatched junction bases numbered 8, after V lost 5 bases and J lost 2 bases. The chain's CDR3 is CASSAPTSGYTDTQYF. Here the CDR3 DNA reads TGTGCCAGCAGTGCACCGACTAGCGGCTACACAGATACGCAGTATTTT.